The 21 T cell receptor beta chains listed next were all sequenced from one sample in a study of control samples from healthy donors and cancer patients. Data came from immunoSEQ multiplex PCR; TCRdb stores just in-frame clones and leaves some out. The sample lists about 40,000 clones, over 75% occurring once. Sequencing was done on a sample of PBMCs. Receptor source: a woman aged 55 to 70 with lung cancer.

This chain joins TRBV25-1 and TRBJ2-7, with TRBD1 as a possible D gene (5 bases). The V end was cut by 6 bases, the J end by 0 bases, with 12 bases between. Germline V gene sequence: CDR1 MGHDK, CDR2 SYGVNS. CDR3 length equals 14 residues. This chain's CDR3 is CASSLTENSYEQYF. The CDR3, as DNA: TGTGCCAGCAGCCTGACAGAGAACTCCTACGAGCAGTACTTC.

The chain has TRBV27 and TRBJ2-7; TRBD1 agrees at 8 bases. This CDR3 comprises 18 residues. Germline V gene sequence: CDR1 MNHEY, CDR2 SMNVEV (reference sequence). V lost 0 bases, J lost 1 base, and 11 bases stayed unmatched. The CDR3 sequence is CASSLSYPGQGTSYEQYF. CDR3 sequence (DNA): TGTGCCAGCAGTTTATCATACCCTGGACAGGGTACATCCTACGAGCAGTACTTC.

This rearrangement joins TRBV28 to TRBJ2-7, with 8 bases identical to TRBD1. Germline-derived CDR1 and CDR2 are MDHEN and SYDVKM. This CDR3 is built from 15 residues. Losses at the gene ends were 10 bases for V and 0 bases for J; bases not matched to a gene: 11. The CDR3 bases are TGTGCCATTTTTTCGCCGGGACAGGACTCCTACGAGCAGTACTTC. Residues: CAIFSPGQDSYEQYF.

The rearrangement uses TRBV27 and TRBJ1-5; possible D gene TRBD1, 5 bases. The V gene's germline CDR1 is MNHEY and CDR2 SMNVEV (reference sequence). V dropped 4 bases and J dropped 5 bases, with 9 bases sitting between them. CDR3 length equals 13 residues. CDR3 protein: CASSSQGDQPQHF. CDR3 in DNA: TGTGCCAGCAGTTCCCAAGGGGATCAGCCCCAGCATTTT.

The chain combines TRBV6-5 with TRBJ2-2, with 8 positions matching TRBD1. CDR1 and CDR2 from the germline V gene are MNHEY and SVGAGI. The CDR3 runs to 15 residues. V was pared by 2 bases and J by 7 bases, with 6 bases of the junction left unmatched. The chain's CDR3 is CASSYADRGGGELFF. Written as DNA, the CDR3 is TGTGCCAGCAGTTACGCCGACAGGGGAGGCGGGGAGCTGTTTTTT.

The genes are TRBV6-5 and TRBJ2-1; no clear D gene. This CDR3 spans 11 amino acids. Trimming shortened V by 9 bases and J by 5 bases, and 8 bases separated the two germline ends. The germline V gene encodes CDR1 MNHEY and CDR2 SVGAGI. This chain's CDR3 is CASRWNNEQFF. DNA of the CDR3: TGTGCCAGTAGATGGAACAATGAGCAGTTCTTC.

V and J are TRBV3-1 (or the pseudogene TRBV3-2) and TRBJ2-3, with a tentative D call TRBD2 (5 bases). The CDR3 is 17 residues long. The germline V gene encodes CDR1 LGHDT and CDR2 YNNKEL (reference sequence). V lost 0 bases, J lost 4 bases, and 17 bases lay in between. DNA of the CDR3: TGTGCCAGCAGCCAAGAACCTGGTCCGAGGGTAGCAGATACGCAGTATTTT. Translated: CASSQEPGPRVADTQYF.

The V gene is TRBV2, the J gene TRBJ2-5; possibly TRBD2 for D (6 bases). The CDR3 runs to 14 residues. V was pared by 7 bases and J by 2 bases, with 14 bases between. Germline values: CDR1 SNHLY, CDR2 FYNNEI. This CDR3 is CASTSTRGQETQYF. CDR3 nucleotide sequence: TGTGCCAGCACCAGCACCCGGGGGCAAGAGACCCAGTACTTC.

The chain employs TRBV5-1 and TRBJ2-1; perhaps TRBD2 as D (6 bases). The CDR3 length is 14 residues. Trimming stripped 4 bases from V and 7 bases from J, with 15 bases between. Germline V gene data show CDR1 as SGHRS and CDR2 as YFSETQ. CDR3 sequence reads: CASSGGARKNEQFF. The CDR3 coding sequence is TGCGCCAGCAGCGGCGGGGCCCGGAAGAATGAGCAGTTCTTC.

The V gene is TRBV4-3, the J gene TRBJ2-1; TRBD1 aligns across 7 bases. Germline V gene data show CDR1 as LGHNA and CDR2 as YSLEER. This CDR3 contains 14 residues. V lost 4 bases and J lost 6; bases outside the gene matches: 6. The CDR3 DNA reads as TGCGCCAGCAGCCCAATGGACAGGAGCAATGAGCAGTTCTTC. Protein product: CASSPMDRSNEQFF.

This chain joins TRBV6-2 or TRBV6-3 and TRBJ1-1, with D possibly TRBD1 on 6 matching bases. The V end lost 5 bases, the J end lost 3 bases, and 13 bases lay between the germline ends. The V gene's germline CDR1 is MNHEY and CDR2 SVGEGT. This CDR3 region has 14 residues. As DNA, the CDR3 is TGTGCCAGCAGTCCCATTCAGGGGCACACTGAAGCTTTCTTT. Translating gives CASSPIQGHTEAFF.

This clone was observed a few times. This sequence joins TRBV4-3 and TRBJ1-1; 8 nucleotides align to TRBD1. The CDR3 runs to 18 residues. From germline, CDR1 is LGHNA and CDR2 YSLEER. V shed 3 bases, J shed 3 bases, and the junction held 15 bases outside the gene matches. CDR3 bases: TGCGCCAGCAGCCAGTATTGGATCAACAGGGGGAGGGACACTGAAGCTTTCTTT. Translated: CASSQYWINRGRDTEAFF.

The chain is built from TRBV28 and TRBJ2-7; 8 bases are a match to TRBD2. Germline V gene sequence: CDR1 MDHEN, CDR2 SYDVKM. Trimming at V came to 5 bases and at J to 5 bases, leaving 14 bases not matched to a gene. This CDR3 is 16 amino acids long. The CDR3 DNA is TGTGCCAGCAGTCCACCTCGGGGGGGGCTAAGAGACGAGCAGTACTTC. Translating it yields CASSPPRGGLRDEQYF.

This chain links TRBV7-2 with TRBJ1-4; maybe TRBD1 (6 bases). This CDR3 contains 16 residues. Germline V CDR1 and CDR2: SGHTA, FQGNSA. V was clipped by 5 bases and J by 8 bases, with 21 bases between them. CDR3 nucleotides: TGTGCCAGCAGCGCGCACCCCAGGGGCAGGATGGAAAAACTGTTTTTT. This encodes CASSAHPRGRMEKLFF.

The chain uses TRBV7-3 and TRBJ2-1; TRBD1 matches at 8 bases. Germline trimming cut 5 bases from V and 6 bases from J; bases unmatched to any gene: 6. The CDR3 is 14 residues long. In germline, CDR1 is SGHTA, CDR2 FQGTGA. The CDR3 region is CASSRGTGSNEQFF. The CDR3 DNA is TGTGCCAGCAGCAGGGGGACAGGTTCCAATGAGCAGTTCTTC.

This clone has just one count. This chain's CDR3 is CASSVNPGTANEQFF. In nucleotides, the CDR3 is TGTGCCAGCAGCGTAAACCCCGGGACAGCGAATGAGCAGTTCTTC. The chain is built from TRBV7-3 and TRBJ2-1, with 7 bases aligning to TRBD1. V was clipped by 5 bases and J by 7 bases; unmatched bases: 11. Germline CDR1 and CDR2: SGHTA and FQGTGA. This CDR3 contains 15 residues.

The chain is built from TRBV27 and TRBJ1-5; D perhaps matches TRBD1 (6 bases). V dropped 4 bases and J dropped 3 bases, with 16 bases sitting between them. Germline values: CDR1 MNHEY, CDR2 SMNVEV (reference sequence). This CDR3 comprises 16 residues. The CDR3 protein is CASSSSLDRHNQPQHF. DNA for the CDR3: TGTGCCAGCAGTTCCTCTCTGGACAGACACAATCAGCCCCAGCATTTT.

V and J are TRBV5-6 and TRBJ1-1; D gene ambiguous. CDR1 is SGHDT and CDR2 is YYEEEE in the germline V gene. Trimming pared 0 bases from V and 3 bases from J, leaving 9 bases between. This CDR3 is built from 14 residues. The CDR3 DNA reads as TGTGCCAGCAGCTTGGAGGCGCGAGACACTGAAGCTTTCTTT. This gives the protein CASSLEARDTEAFF.

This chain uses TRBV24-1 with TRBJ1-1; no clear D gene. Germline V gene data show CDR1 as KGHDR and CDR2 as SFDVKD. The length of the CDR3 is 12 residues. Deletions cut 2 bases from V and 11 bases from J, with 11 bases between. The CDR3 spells CATSDSPDRAFF. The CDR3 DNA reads TGTGCCACCAGTGATTCTCCGGACCGCGCTTTCTTT.

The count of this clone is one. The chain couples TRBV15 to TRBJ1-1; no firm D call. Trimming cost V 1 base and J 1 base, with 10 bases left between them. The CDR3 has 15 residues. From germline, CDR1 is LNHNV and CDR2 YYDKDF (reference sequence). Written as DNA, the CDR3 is TGTGCCACCAGCAGAGGGAGGACCGGGAACACTGAAGCTTTCTTT. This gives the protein CATSRGRTGNTEAFF.

The CDR3 reads CASSYPGQGKHGYTF. In DNA form, the CDR3 reads TGTGCCAGCAGTTACCCGGGACAGGGAAAGCATGGCTACACCTTC. The V gene is TRBV6-5, the J gene TRBJ1-2; 9 bases fit TRBD1. The germline V gene encodes CDR1 MNHEY and CDR2 SVGAGI. The CDR3 runs 15 residues. Trimming cost V 2 bases and J 6 bases; bases outside gene matches: 7.